Listed here is a single TCR beta chain. The antigen is not known. Profiling relied on immunoSEQ multiplex PCR, and the TCRdb table lists in-frame clones only, not all of them. The table has some 64,000 clones, about 83% seen once. J was trimmed by 1 base and V by 3 bases; bases with no gene match: 4. The CDR3 consists of 15 residues. Germline lookup yields CDR1 WNHNN and CDR2 SYGVQD (reference sequence). This sample stems from a study of OX40 agonist ivuxolimab in advanced cancers. Study information: Patients assigned to dose escalation were diagnosed with hepatocellular carcinoma, melanoma, renal cell or head and neck cancer. Study conclusions and caveats: CD8+ T cells averaged more expanded clones than CD4+.

The chain joins TRBV10-1 to TRBJ1-1; 8 positions agree with TRBD1. The TCR comes from an adult with an advanced solid tumor such as melanoma, head and neck, liver or kidney cancer. The sequences come from CD4+ or CD8+ T cells sorted from blood, collected in a trial of the OX40 agonist ivuxolimab. Here the CDR3 DNA reads TGCGCCAGCAGTGACCCCGGACAGGGGAACACTGAAGCTTTCTTT. It yields the protein CASSDPGQGNTEAFF.